This T cell receptor (beta chain) was obtained from a study of graft-versus-host responses after intestinal transplantation. The wider study: Following induction with anti-thymocyte globulin, all recipients were given tacrolimus and steroids for about 3 years.

Data came from immunoSEQ multiplex PCR; TCRdb stores just in-frame clones and leaves some out. The sample has 15,000 to 19,000 clones; around 74% are singletons. On this clone: Its antigen is currently unknown.

Study-wide results and caveats: An association linked early post-transplant HvG declines with peak circulating GvH clone levels.

Germline V gene lookup returns CDR1 MGHDK and CDR2 SYGVNS. This CDR3 contains 17 residues. V was trimmed by 7 bases and J by 0 bases, leaving 16 bases between them. Processing of graft tissue released intraepithelial and lamina propria lymphocytes. The chain has TRBV25-1 and TRBJ2-6; perhaps TRBD1 as D (6 bases). The specimen was ileum tissue, collected 14 days after transplant. This receptor was obtained from a human patient who received an intestinal transplant, so some T cells may come from the graft donor. CDR3 residues: CASKKSQGSSGANVLTF. In DNA, the CDR3 is TGTGCCAGCAAAAAAAGCCAGGGGAGCTCTGGGGCCAACGTCCTGACTTTC.